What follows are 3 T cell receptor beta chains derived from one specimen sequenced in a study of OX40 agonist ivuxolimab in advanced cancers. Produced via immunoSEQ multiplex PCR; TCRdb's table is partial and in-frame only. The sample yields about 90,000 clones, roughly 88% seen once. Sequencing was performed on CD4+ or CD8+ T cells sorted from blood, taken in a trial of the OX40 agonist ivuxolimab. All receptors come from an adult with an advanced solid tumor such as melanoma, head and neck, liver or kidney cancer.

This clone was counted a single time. The CDR3 protein is CASSELGASGANVLTF. Here the CDR3 DNA reads TGTGCCAGCAGTGAATTAGGGGCTAGTGGGGCCAACGTCCTGACTTTC. The chain is built from TRBV2 and TRBJ2-6; D perhaps matches TRBD1 (5 bases). V lost 2 bases to trimming and J lost 3 bases, with 11 bases between them. CDR1 and CDR2 from the germline V gene are SNHLY and FYNNEI. The CDR3 runs 16 residues.

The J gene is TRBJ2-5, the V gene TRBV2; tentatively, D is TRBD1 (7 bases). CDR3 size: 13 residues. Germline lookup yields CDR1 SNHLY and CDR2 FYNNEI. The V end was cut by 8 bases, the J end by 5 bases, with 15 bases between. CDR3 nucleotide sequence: TGTGCCAGCGGCGGGACAGTCGGGGAGACCCAGTACTTC. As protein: CASGGTVGETQYF. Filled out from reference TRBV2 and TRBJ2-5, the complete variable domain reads EPEVTQTPSHQVTQMGQEVILRCVPISNHLYFYWYRQILGQKVEFLVSFYNNEISEKSEIFDDQFSVERPDGSNFTLKIRSTKLEDSAMYFCASGGTVGETQYFGPGTRLLVL.

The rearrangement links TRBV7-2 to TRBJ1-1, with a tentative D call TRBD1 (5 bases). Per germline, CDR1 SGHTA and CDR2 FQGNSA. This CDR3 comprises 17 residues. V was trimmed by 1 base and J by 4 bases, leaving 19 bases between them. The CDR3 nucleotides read TGTGCCAGCAGCTTAGTTGCTGCATCCAGGGAGGGCACTGAAGCTTTCTTT. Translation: CASSLVAASREGTEAFF.